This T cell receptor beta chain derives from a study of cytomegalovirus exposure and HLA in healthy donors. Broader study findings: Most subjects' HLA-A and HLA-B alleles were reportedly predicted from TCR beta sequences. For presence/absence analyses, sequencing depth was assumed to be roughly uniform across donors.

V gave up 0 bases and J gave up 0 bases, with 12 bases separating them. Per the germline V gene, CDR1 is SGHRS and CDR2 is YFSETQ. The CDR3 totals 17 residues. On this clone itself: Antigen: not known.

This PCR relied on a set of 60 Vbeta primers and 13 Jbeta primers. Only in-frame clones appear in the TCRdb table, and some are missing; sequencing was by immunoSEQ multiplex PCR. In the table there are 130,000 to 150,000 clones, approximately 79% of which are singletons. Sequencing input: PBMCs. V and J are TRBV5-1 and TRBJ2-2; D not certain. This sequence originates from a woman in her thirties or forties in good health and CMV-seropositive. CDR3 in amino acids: CASSLEPVNANTGELFF. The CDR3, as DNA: TGCGCCAGCAGCTTGGAACCAGTTAACGCGAACACCGGGGAGCTGTTTTTT.